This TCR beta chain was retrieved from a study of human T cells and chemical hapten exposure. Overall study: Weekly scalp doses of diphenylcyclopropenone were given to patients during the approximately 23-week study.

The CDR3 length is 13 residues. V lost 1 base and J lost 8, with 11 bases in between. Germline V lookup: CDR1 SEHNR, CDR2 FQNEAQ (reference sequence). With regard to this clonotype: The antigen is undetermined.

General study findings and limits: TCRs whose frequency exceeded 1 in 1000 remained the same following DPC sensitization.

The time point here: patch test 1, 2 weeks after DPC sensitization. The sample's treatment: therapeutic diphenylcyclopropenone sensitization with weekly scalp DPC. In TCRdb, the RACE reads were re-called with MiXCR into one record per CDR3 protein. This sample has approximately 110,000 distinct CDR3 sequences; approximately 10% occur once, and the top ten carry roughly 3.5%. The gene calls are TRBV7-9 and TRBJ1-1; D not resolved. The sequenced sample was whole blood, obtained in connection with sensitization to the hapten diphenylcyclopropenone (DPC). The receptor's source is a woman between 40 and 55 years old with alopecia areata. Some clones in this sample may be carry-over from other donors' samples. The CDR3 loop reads CASSLGGPGEAFF. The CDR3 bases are TGTGCCAGCAGCTTAGGAGGGCCCGGGGAAGCTTTCTTT.